These 26 T cell receptor beta chains originate from one sample sequenced in a study of CD8 T cells in Susac syndrome (dated by TCRdb to about 2019). The library was made by the immunoSEQ multiplex PCR assay. RNA was extracted using the RNeasy kit, and about 0.45 to 1 ug of the RNA was reverse transcribed with random hexamers. The raw public reads went through TCRdb reprocessing: fastp at Q25, MiXCR clone calling, in-frame beta chains kept. CDR3 protein duplicates are merged, each entry listing the most common genes and DNA. The sample table contains 200,000 to 250,000 distinct CDR3 sequences; only one count was recorded for just under 95% of them. Of the sample, 0.07% to 0.09% is held by the ten largest clones. The sample comprised CD4+ T cells from PBMCs. The receptors come from a human donor with multiple sclerosis.

The V gene is TRBV5-4, the J gene TRBJ2-1; no firm D call. This CDR3 comprises 13 residues. Germline V CDR1 and CDR2: SGHNT, YYREEE (reference sequence). V was clipped by 0 bases and J by 9 bases, with 10 bases between them. The DNA of the CDR3 is TGTGCCAGCAGCTTGGAGATCGTCTCTGAGCAGTTCTTC. Translating it yields CASSLEIVSEQFF. Supplemented by reference TRBV5-4 and TRBJ2-1, the full variable domain reads ETGVTQSPTHLIKTRGQQVTLRCSSQSGHNTVSWYQQALGQGPQFIFQYYREEENGRGNFPPRFSGLQFPNYSSELNVNALELDDSALYLCASSLEIVSEQFFGPGTRLTVL.

V and J are TRBV5-1 and TRBJ2-3; 10 positions match TRBD2. CDR1 is SGHRS, CDR2 YFSETQ, per germline. CDR3 size: 19 residues. V shed 0 bases, J shed 0 bases, and the junction held 10 bases outside the gene matches. CDR3 in amino acids: CASSLAGTLAGVSTDTQYF. CDR3 sequence (DNA): TGCGCCAGCAGCTTGGCCGGGACTCTAGCGGGAGTGAGCACAGATACGCAGTATTTT.

This chain links TRBV29-1 with TRBJ2-5, with 9 bases lining up with TRBD1. J gave up 14 bases and V 6 bases, and 10 bases lay outside the gene matches. Germline lookup yields CDR1 SQVTM and CDR2 ANQGSEA. This CDR3 has 11 amino acids. CDR3: CSVARDREEYF. CDR3 sequence (DNA): TGCAGCGTCGCCCGGGACAGGGAGGAATACTTC.

This chain uses TRBV29-1 with TRBJ2-3; D may be TRBD2 (6 bases). Germline V gives CDR1 SQVTM, CDR2 ANQGSEA. The V end lost 4 bases, the J end lost 6 bases, and 20 bases lay between the germline ends. This CDR3 spans 15 amino acids. CDR3 bases: TGCAGCGTTGTTGGGGGGTCAGCTGGGCGGGATACGCAGTATTTT. The encoded protein is CSVVGGSAGRDTQYF.

This chain joins TRBV11-2 and TRBJ2-5; D not certain. V lost 2 bases, J lost 1 base, and 8 bases lay in between. Germline V gives CDR1 SGHAT, CDR2 FQNNGV. The CDR3 has 14 residues. CDR3 sequence: CASSLSAIQETQYF. DNA for the CDR3: TGTGCCAGCAGCTTATCGGCCATCCAAGAGACCCAGTACTTC.

The genes are TRBV23-1 and TRBJ2-5; D is perhaps TRBD1 (6 bases). TRBV23-1 is given ORF status, its function remaining uncertain. The CDR3 extends over 17 amino acids. The ends were cut back, 2 bases at V and 2 bases at J, with 18 bases in the middle. CDR3 nucleotide sequence: TGCGCCAGCAGTCAAATTCCGGGACACCGGACACAAGAGACCCAGTACTTC. Protein product: CASSQIPGHRTQETQYF.

The rearrangement joins TRBV19 to TRBJ1-5; D possibly corresponds to TRBD1 (5 bases). V dropped 2 bases and J dropped 2 bases, with 10 bases sitting between them. In germline, CDR1 is LNHDA, CDR2 SQIVND (reference sequence). The CDR3 contains 15 residues. The CDR3 region has the DNA TGTGCCAGTAGTATAAGCAGGGTGGGCAATCAGCCCCAGCATTTT. Its protein product is CASSISRVGNQPQHF.

The chain joins TRBV12-3 or TRBV12-4 to TRBJ2-1; no clear D gene. The CDR3 runs 12 residues. Trimming took off 5 bases at V and 6 bases at J, with 8 bases between the two ends. This CDR3 reads CASSQSLNEQFF. CDR3 coding DNA: TGTGCCAGCAGTCAGTCCCTCAATGAGCAGTTCTTC.

In its sample, this clonotype was seen once. The chain links TRBV15 to TRBJ2-1; the D is unclear. The CDR3 has 15 residues. CDR1 and CDR2 from the germline V gene are LNHNV and YYDKDF (reference sequence). Trimming cost V 0 bases and J 4 bases, with 10 bases left between them. The CDR3 spells CATSRDQGSYNEQFF. DNA for the CDR3: TGTGCCACCAGCAGAGATCAAGGTTCATACAATGAGCAGTTCTTC.

This clonotype appeared once. The rearrangement joins TRBV12-3 or TRBV12-4 to TRBJ1-5; D gene unclear. V shed 0 bases and J shed 7 bases, with 4 bases lying between them. The CDR3 totals 12 residues. CDR3 sequence (DNA): TGTGCCAGCAGTTTAGCGGAACAGCCCCAGCATTTT. The encoded protein is CASSLAEQPQHF.

CDR3 in amino acids: CAWRLQGANIQYF. The CDR3, as DNA: TGTGCCTGGAGGCTCCAGGGGGCGAACATTCAGTACTTC. The chain recombines TRBV30 with TRBJ2-4, with 8 bases that match TRBD1. V lost 3 bases to trimming and J lost 7 bases; unmatched junction nucleotides: 5. This CDR3 has 13 amino acids. The germline V gene has CDR1 GTSNPN and CDR2 SVGIG (reference sequence).

The rearrangement links TRBV13 to TRBJ1-2; 7 nucleotides agree with TRBD1. CDR3 length: 14 residues. V shed 4 bases and J 2 bases; nucleotides not matched to a gene: 4. Germline V gene data show CDR1 as PRHDT and CDR2 as FYEKMQ (reference sequence). CDR3 DNA: TGTGCCAGCAGCTCAGGACAGGCGAACTATGGCTACACCTTC. Amino acids: CASSSGQANYGYTF.

The chain combines TRBV3-1 with TRBJ1-6; D not resolved. V dropped 4 bases and J dropped 7 bases, with 11 bases sitting between them. CDR3 length: 14 amino acids. Germline CDR1 reads LGHDT; CDR2 reads YNNKEL (reference sequence). This CDR3 is CASSLKGGNSPLHF. The DNA of the CDR3 is TGTGCCAGCAGCCTCAAGGGAGGGAATTCACCCCTCCACTTT.

The chain is built from TRBV7-9 and TRBJ2-3; D is tentatively TRBD1 or TRBD2 (5 bases each). CDR1 and CDR2 (germline): SEHNR, FQNEAQ (reference sequence). The CDR3 length is 14 residues. V dropped 3 bases and J dropped 8 bases, with 15 bases sitting between them. The CDR3 here is CASSLPQLGVTQYF. CDR3 in DNA: TGTGCCAGCAGCTTGCCCCAATTGGGGGTTACGCAGTATTTT.

The V gene is TRBV4-1, the J gene TRBJ1-4; no firm D call. Trimming shortened V by 0 bases and J by 7 bases, and 12 bases separated the two germline ends. CDR3 length equals 15 residues. Germline-derived CDR1 and CDR2 are MGHRA and YSYEKL. The CDR3 nucleotides read TGCGCCAGCAGCCAAGAACTGGGAGCGTCTGAAAAACTGTTTTTT. It encodes CASSQELGASEKLFF.

The rearrangement joins TRBV5-1 to TRBJ1-6, with TRBD1 as a possible D gene (6 bases). CDR1 SGHRS and CDR2 YFSETQ come from the germline V gene. V was pared by 0 bases and J by 11 bases, with 24 bases between. This CDR3 is built from 18 residues. CDR3 nucleotide sequence: TGCGCCAGCAGCTTGGCCGCGCAGGGAGGGGGATTGGGGACACCCCTCCACTTT. It encodes CASSLAAQGGGLGTPLHF.

A few counts support this clonotype. V gene TRBV6-1 combines with J gene TRBJ2-6; unclear D gene. With 2 bases removed from V and 0 bases from J, the gap between germline ends came to 5 bases. The CDR3 is 15 amino acids. Looked up from germline, CDR1 is MNHNS and CDR2 is SASEGT. The CDR3 nucleotides are TGTGCCAGCAGTGAACGGAACTCTGGGGCCAACGTCCTGACTTTC. Protein: CASSERNSGANVLTF.

The V call is TRBV20-1, the J call TRBJ1-5; possible D gene TRBD1, 6 bases. Germline CDR1 reads DFQATT; CDR2 reads SNEGSKA (reference sequence). Trimming removed 5 bases from V and 7 bases from J, with 21 bases in between. This CDR3 contains 15 residues. In DNA form, the CDR3 reads TGCAGTGCTCTGGAATTACAGGGTTCGGGACAGCCCCAGCATTTT. Its protein is CSALELQGSGQPQHF.

The chain has TRBV3-1 and TRBJ1-1; D uncertain. V was pared by 4 bases and J by 3 bases, with 12 bases between. This CDR3 spans 14 amino acids. The germline CDR1 and CDR2 sequences are LGHDT and YNNKEL (reference sequence). CDR3 in DNA: TGTGCCAGCAGCCTCGCCGGCAGACACACTGAAGCTTTCTTT. Amino acid sequence: CASSLAGRHTEAFF.

This sequence joins TRBV18 and TRBJ1-1; D is perhaps TRBD1 (5 bases). Germline lookup yields CDR1 KGHSH and CDR2 LQKENI. The V end was cut by 3 bases, the J end by 3 bases, with 14 bases between. This CDR3 comprises 15 residues. As DNA, the CDR3 is TGTGCCAGCTCACCTCACGCGGGACTGGACACTGAAGCTTTCTTT. Its translation: CASSPHAGLDTEAFF.

The chain couples TRBV2 to TRBJ2-2; 12 nucleotides match TRBD1. The CDR3 is made up of 19 amino acids. Germline CDR1 SNHLY, CDR2 FYNNEI. V gave up 4 bases and J gave up 4 bases; unmatched junction bases: 13. CDR3 DNA: TGTGCCAGCAGTGTACGCTTGCGGGACAGGGGGCGGGTCACCGGGGAGCTGTTTTTT. This gives the protein CASSVRLRDRGRVTGELFF.

This sequence joins TRBV27 and TRBJ2-2; D not certain. Germline V lookup: CDR1 MNHEY, CDR2 SMNVEV (reference sequence). The CDR3 is 15 residues long. V gave up 0 bases and J gave up 0 bases, with 5 bases separating them. The CDR3 nucleotides read TGTGCCAGCAGTTTATCGACCGCGAACACCGGGGAGCTGTTTTTT. Translation: CASSLSTANTGELFF.

This clonotype was counted only a few times. The chain combines TRBV3-1 with TRBJ2-5, with a possible D match to TRBD2 (5 bases). CDR1 is LGHDT, CDR2 YNNKEL, per germline (reference sequence). With 6 bases removed from V and 5 bases from J, the gap between germline ends came to 10 bases. This CDR3 spans 12 amino acids. CDR3: CASSRGGETQYF. As DNA, the CDR3 is TGTGCCAGCAGTCGGGGTGGTGAGACCCAGTACTTC.

The gene calls are TRBV12-3 or TRBV12-4 and TRBJ1-1; D is possibly TRBD1 (5 bases). This CDR3 comprises 13 residues. The ends were cut back, 6 bases at V and 3 bases at J, with 11 bases in the middle. DNA of the CDR3: TGTGCCAGCAGCCCCTGGGGGGACACTGAAGCTTTCTTT. Translating it yields CASSPWGDTEAFF.

The chain uses TRBV5-1 and TRBJ2-1, with 7 bases that match TRBD2. V lost 2 bases and J lost 6; bases outside the gene matches: 5. The CDR3 loop spans 14 amino acids. Germline CDR1 SGHRS, CDR2 YFSETQ. The CDR3 reads CASSFGLDVNEQFF. The CDR3 region has the DNA TGCGCCAGCAGCTTTGGACTAGACGTCAATGAGCAGTTCTTC.

The count of this clonotype is one. The rearrangement joins TRBV9 to TRBJ1-4, with D unresolved. The CDR3 consists of 14 residues. Germline V CDR1 and CDR2: SGDLS, YYNGEE. Trimming took 3 bases from V and 13 from J, leaving 19 bases between them. CDR3 amino acids: CASSGGNGKVGLFF. CDR3 nucleotides: TGTGCCAGCAGCGGAGGGAACGGAAAAGTCGGACTGTTTTTT.